Listed below are T cell receptor beta chains from one sample, sequenced in a study of human thymus T cells. Libraries were prepared by immunoSEQ multiplex PCR; TCRdb keeps only in-frame clonotypes and omits some of them. The data show some 50,000 clones, roughly 94% seen once. Material for sequencing was blood. These receptors originate from a girl under three years old with a congenital heart defect but otherwise immunologically healthy. The CDR3 runs from the conserved cysteine through the conserved F or W. The order of the fields is clone size, J gene, D gene, V gene, CDR3 protein, CDR3 DNA. D genes are given only for firm matches. Some rows mark clone size as missing; the rest say once, few, many or name a class of expanded clone.

>NA|TRBJ2-1|TRBD2|TRBV15
CATSRVLGRLAEEGEQFF
TGTGCCACCAGCAGAGTTTTGGGGCGACTAGCGGAGGAGGGTGAGCAGTTCTTC
>NA|TRBJ2-7|NA|TRBV28
CASSFSGVGPYEQYF
TGTGCCAGCAGTTTTTCAGGGGTTGGGCCCTACGAGCAGTACTTC
>once|TRBJ2-3|TRBD2|TRBV6-4
CASRGSGDGEGDTQYF
TGTGCCAGCAGGGGTTCGGGAGACGGGGAGGGTGATACGCAGTATTTT
>NA|TRBJ2-7|TRBD2|TRBV7-9
CASSFGKGTSGSQVYEQYF
TGTGCCAGCAGCTTCGGGAAGGGGACTAGCGGGAGTCAGGTGTACGAGCAGTACTTC
>NA|TRBJ2-5|TRBD1|TRBV10-3
CAISEWGQGPETQYF
TGTGCCATCAGTGAGTGGGGACAGGGCCCAGAGACCCAGTACTTC
>NA|TRBJ2-7|NA|TRBV15
CATSRDRAQKEQYF
TGTGCCACCAGCAGAGATCGGGCGCAAAAAGAGCAGTACTTC
>once|TRBJ2-7|NA|TRBV5-4
CASGDYGMWEQYF
TGTGCCAGCGGTGACTACGGTATGTGGGAGCAGTACTTC
>NA|TRBJ1-2|NA|TRBV4-1
CASSGSPWGPYGYTF
TGCGCCAGCAGCGGGTCCCCGTGGGGCCCCTATGGCTACACCTTC
>NA|TRBJ2-1|TRBD2|TRBV5-4
CASSFQREVGEQFF
TGTGCCAGCAGCTTCCAGCGGGAGGTGGGTGAGCAGTTCTTC
>NA|TRBJ2-7|TRBD2|TRBV5-1
CASSLGGTSGILEQYF
TGCGCCAGCAGCTTGGGCGGGACTAGCGGCATCTTGGAGCAGTACTTC
>NA|TRBJ1-2|TRBD1|TRBV7-9
CASSSRQGSFYGYTF
TGTGCCAGCAGCTCCCGACAGGGCTCCTTCTATGGCTACACCTTC
>NA|TRBJ2-5|TRBD2|TRBV7-2
CASSYRLAGDPPRETQYF
TGTGCCAGCAGCTACCGACTAGCGGGAGACCCCCCAAGAGAGACCCAGTACTTC
>NA|TRBJ2-3|TRBD2|TRBV9
CASSLSTSGSPDTQYF
TGTGCCAGCAGCCTCTCGACTAGCGGGAGCCCTGATACGCAGTATTTT
>NA|TRBJ2-1|NA|TRBV4-1
CASSQEGHWDEQFF
TGCGCCAGCAGCCAAGAGGGCCACTGGGATGAGCAGTTCTTC
>NA|TRBJ2-5|TRBD2|TRBV7-9
CASSTPPLAEQETQYF
TGTGCCAGCAGCACGCCACCCCTAGCGGAACAAGAGACCCAGTACTTC
>NA|TRBJ2-2|TRBD2|TRBV6-1
CASSEASRLAGTGELFF
TGTGCCAGCAGTGAAGCCTCCCGACTAGCGGGGACCGGGGAGCTGTTTTTT
>NA|TRBJ1-3|TRBD1|TRBV2
CASSGRDRDGNTIYF
TGCGCCAGCAGTGGGCGGGACAGGGATGGAAACACCATATATTTT
>NA|TRBJ2-7|NA|TRBV29-1
CSARGLDSGYEQYF
TGCAGCGCCCGGGGCCTCGACAGTGGGTACGAGCAGTACTTC
>NA|TRBJ1-5|NA|TRBV2
CASRGGTVSNQPQHF
TGTGCCAGCAGGGGGGGGACGGTTAGCAATCAGCCCCAGCATTTT
>few|TRBJ2-7|NA|TRBV28
CASSFGTEQYF
TGTGCCAGCAGTTTCGGCACCGAGCAGTACTTC
>NA|TRBJ2-7|NA|TRBV9
CASSVSPGEDHEQYF
TGTGCCAGCAGCGTATCCCCGGGGGAGGACCACGAGCAGTACTTC
>NA|TRBJ2-1|TRBD2|TRBV19
CASSKLNEPPGLAGYNEQFF
TGTGCCAGTAGTAAACTTAACGAACCTCCGGGACTAGCGGGATACAATGAGCAGTTCTTC
>NA|TRBJ1-5|NA|TRBV4-2
CASSQDRGNQPQHF
TGTGCCAGCAGCCAAGACAGGGGCAATCAGCCCCAGCATTTT
>NA|TRBJ1-4|NA|TRBV19
CASSIGQPTNEKLFF
TGTGCCAGTAGTATTGGGCAGCCAACTAATGAAAAACTGTTTTTT
>NA|TRBJ2-7|TRBD2|TRBV6-4
CASSLLAGGSEQYF
TGTGCCAGCAGTCTACTAGCGGGAGGTTCCGAGCAGTACTTC
>NA|TRBJ2-4|NA|TRBV19
CASSIGQARTKNIQYF
TGTGCCAGTAGTATTGGGCAGGCCAGGACCAAAAACATTCAGTACTTC
>NA|TRBJ1-2|NA|TRBV30
CAWSAWGIWGYTF
TGTGCCTGGAGTGCGTGGGGGATCTGGGGCTACACCTTC
>NA|TRBJ2-7|NA|TRBV28
CASRSGGAYEQYF
TGTGCCAGCAGGAGCGGAGGGGCCTACGAGCAGTACTTC
>NA|TRBJ1-6|NA|TRBV5-1
CASSLELANSPLHF
TGCGCCAGCAGCTTGGAACTGGCGAATTCACCCCTCCACTTT
>NA|TRBJ1-2|NA|TRBV6-1
CATTQSNYGYTF
TGTGCCACCACTCAATCTAACTATGGCTACACCTTC
>NA|TRBJ1-1|NA|TRBV10-3
CAISGRGVNTEAFF
TGTGCCATCAGTGGGCGTGGAGTGAACACTGAAGCTTTCTTT
>NA|TRBJ2-5|NA|TRBV27
CASSGVGYQETQYF
TGTGCCAGCAGTGGGGTTGGATACCAAGAGACCCAGTACTTC
>NA|TRBJ2-2|NA|TRBV10-2
CASSRQGNTGELFF
TGCGCCAGCAGCAGGCAGGGTAACACCGGGGAGCTGTTTTTT
>NA|TRBJ1-4|NA|TRBV2
CASIHAGSGNEKLFF
TGTGCCAGCATCCATGCGGGGTCGGGTAATGAAAAACTGTTTTTT
>NA|TRBJ1-2|NA|TRBV23-1
CASSQSPSGGYTF
TGCGCCAGCAGTCAATCACCCTCCGGGGGCTACACCTTC
>once|TRBJ2-1|TRBD2|TRBV7-2
CASSLLLAGGGEQFF
TGTGCCAGCAGCTTGTTGCTAGCGGGAGGGGGTGAGCAGTTCTTC
>once|TRBJ1-2|TRBD1|TRBV28
CASSITGGNYGYTF
TGTGCCAGCAGTATCACAGGGGGTAACTATGGCTACACCTTC
>once|TRBJ2-5|TRBD1|TRBV28
CASSLTGAPKETQYF
TGTGCCAGCAGTCTAACAGGGGCGCCGAAGGAGACCCAGTACTTC
>NA|TRBJ2-7|NA|TRBV10-3
CATMRVDTSYEQYF
TGTGCCACGATGCGGGTGGACACGTCCTACGAGCAGTACTTC
>NA|TRBJ2-2|NA|TRBV19
CASSIGPSATGELFF
TGTGCCAGTAGTATAGGCCCTAGCGCCACCGGGGAGCTGTTTTTT